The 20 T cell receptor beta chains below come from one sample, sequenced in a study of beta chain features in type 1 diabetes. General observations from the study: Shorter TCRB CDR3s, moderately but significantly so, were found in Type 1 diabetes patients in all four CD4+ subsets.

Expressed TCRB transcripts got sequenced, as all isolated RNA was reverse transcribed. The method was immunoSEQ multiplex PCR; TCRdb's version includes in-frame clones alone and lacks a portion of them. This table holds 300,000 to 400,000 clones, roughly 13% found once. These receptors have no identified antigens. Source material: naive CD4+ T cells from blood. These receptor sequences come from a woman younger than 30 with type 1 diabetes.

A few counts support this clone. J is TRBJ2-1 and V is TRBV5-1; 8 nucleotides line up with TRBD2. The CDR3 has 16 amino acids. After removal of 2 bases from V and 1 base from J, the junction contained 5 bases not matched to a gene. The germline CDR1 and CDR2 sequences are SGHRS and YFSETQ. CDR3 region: CASSLAGAGSYNEQFF. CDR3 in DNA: TGCGCCAGCAGCTTAGCGGGAGCTGGGTCCTACAATGAGCAGTTCTTC. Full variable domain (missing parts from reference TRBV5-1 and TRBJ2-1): KAGVTQTPRYLIKTRGQQVTLSCSPISGHRSVSWYQQTPGQGLQFLFEYFSETQRNKGNFPGRFSGRQFSNSRSEMNVSTLELGDSALYLCASSLAGAGSYNEQFFGPGTRLTVL.

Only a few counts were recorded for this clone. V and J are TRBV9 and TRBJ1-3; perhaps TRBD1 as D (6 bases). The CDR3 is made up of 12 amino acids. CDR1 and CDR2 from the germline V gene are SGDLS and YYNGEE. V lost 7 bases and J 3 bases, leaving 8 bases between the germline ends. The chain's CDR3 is CASQGYGNTIYF. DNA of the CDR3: TGTGCCAGCCAGGGGTATGGAAACACCATATATTTT.

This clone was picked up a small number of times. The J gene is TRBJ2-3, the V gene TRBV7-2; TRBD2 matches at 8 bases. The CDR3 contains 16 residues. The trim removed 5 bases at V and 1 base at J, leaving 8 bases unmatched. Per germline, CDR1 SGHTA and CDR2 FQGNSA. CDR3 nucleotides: TGTGCCAGCAGCACCCCTAGCGGGCCTGGCACAGATACGCAGTATTTT. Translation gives CASSTPSGPGTDTQYF.

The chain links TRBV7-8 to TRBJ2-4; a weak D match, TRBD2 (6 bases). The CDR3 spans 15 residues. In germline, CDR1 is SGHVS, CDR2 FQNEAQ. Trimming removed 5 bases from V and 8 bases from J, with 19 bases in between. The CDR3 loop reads CASSRTFEGGDIQYF. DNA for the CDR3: TGTGCCAGCAGCCGTACCTTTGAGGGCGGGGACATTCAGTACTTC.

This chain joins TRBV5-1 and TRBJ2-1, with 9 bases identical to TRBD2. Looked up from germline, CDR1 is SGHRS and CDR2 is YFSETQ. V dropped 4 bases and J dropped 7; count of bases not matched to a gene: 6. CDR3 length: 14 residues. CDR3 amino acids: CASSPHAGGNEQFF. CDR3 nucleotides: TGCGCCAGCAGCCCCCATGCGGGAGGGAATGAGCAGTTCTTC.

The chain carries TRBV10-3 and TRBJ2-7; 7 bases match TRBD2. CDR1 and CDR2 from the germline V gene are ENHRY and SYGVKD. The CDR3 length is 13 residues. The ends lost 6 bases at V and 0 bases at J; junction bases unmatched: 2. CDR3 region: CAISGRISYEQYF. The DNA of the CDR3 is TGTGCCATCAGCGGGAGGATCTCCTACGAGCAGTACTTC.

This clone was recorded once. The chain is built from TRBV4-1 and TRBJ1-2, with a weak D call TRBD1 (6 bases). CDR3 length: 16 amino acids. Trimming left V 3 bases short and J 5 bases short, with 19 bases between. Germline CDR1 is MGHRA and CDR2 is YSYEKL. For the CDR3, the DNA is TGCGCCAGCAGCCATCGCACAGGGTCAGGGGAGTATGGCTACACCTTC. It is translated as CASSHRTGSGEYGYTF.

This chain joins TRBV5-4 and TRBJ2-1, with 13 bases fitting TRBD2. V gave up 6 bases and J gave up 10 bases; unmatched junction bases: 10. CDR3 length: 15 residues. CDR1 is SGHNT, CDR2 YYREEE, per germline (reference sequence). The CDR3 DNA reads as TGTGCCAGCATAGGACTAGCGGGAGTAGGAGGGGAGCAGTTCTTC. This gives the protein CASIGLAGVGGEQFF.

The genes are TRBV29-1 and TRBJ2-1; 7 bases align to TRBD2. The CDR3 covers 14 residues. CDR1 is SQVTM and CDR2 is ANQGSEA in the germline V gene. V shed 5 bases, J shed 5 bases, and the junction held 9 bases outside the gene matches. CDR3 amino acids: CSVPLRGYDNEQFF. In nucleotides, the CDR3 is TGCAGCGTTCCATTGCGGGGGTACGACAATGAGCAGTTCTTC.

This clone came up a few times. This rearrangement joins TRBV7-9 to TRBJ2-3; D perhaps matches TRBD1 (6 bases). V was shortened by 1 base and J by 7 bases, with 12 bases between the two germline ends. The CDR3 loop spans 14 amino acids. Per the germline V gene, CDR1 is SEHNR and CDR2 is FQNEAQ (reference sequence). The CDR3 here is CASSLGQATYTQYF. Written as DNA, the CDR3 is TGTGCCAGCAGCTTAGGACAGGCGACTTATACGCAGTATTTT.

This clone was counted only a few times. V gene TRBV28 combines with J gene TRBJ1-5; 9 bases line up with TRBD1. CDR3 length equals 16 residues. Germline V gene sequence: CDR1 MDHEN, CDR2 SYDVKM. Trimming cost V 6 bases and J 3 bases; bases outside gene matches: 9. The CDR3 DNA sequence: TGTGCCAGCAGCCGTGGGACAGGGACCACCAATCAGCCCCAGCATTTT. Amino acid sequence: CASSRGTGTTNQPQHF.

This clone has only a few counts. The chain's CDR3 is CSVRTGGYYEQYF. In DNA, the CDR3 is TGCAGCGTTCGCACAGGGGGGTACTACGAGCAGTACTTC. The V and J genes are TRBV29-1 and TRBJ2-7, with TRBD1 matching over 8 bases. V was pared by 5 bases and J by 3 bases, with 6 bases of the junction left unmatched. The CDR3 extends over 13 amino acids. Germline CDR1 and CDR2: SQVTM and ANQGSEA.

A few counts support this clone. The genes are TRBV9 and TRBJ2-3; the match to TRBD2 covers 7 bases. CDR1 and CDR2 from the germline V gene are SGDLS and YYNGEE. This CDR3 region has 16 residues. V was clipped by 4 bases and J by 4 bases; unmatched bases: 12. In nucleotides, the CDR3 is TGTGCCAGCAGCCCCCTGGGCGGGAGCGGGGCAGATACGCAGTATTTT. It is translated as CASSPLGGSGADTQYF.

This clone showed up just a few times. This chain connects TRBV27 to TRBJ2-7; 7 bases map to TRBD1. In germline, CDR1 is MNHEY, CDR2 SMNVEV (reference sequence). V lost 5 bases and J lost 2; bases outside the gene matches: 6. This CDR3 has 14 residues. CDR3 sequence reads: CASSPRQGPYEQYV. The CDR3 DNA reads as TGTGCCAGCAGTCCTCGACAGGGACCCTACGAGCAGTACGTC.

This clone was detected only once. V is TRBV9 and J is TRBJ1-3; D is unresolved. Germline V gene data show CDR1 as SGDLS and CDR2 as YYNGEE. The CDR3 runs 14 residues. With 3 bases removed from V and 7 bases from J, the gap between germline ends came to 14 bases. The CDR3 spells CASSAPGGRNTIYF. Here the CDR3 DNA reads TGTGCCAGCAGCGCCCCAGGAGGAAGGAACACCATATATTTT.

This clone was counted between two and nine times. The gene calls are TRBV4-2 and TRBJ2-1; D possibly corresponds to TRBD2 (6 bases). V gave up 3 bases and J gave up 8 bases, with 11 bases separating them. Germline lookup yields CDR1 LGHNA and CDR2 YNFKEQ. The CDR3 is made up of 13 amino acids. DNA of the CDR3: TGTGCCAGCAGCCAGGTCAGGAGGGATGAGCAGTTCTTC. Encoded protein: CASSQVRRDEQFF.

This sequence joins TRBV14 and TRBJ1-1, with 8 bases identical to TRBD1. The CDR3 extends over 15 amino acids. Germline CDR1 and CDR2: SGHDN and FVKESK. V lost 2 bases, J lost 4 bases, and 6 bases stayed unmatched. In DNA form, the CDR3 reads TGTGCCAGCAGCCAAACAGGGGGGAGTATCACTGAAGCTTTCTTT. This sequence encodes CASSQTGGSITEAFF.

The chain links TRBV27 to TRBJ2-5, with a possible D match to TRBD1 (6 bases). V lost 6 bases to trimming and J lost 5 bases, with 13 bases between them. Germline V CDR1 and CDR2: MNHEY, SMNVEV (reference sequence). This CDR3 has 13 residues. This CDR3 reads CASRRGQGETQYF. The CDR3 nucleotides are TGTGCCAGCAGGAGGGGTCAGGGGGAGACCCAGTACTTC.

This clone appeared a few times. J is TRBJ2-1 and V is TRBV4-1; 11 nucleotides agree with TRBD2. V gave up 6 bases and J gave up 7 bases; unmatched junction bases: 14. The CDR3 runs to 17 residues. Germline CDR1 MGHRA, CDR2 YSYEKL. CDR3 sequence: CASRLQPTSGRENEQFF. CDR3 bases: TGCGCCAGCAGACTGCAACCCACTAGCGGGAGAGAAAATGAGCAGTTCTTC.

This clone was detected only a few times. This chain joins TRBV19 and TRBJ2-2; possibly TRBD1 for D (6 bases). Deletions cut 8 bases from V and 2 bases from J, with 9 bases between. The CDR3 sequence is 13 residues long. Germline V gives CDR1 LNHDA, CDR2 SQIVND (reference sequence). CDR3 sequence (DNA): TGTGCCAGTTCCGGGACAAACACCGGGGAGCTGTTTTTT. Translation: CASSGTNTGELFF. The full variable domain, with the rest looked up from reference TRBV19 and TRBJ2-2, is DGGITQSPKYLFRKEGQNVTLSCEQNLNHDAMYWYRQDPGQGLRLIYYSQIVNDFQKGDIAEGYSVSREKKESFPLTVTSAQKNPTAFYLCASSGTNTGELFFGEGSRLTVL.